This TCR beta chain was sequenced in a study of cytomegalovirus exposure and HLA in healthy donors. The CDR3 is 12 residues long. Germline assignment: CDR1 SNHLY and CDR2 FYNNEI. With 9 bases clipped from V and 4 bases from J, the junction kept 5 bases outside the gene matches. Primers: 60 Vbeta forward and 13 Jbeta reverse. Some clones are missing from TCRdb's copy, which holds only in-frame ones; the method was immunoSEQ multiplex PCR. The repertoire holds more than 90,000 clones, with more than 70% as singletons. The specimen was PBMCs. The source of this sequence is a man aged 50-60 years in good health and CMV-seropositive. The chain carries TRBV2 and TRBJ2-7; TRBD1 agrees at 8 bases. CDR3 coding DNA: TGTGCCAGTAAAGGACAGGGTTACGAGCAGTACTTC. It translates to CASKGQGYEQYF.